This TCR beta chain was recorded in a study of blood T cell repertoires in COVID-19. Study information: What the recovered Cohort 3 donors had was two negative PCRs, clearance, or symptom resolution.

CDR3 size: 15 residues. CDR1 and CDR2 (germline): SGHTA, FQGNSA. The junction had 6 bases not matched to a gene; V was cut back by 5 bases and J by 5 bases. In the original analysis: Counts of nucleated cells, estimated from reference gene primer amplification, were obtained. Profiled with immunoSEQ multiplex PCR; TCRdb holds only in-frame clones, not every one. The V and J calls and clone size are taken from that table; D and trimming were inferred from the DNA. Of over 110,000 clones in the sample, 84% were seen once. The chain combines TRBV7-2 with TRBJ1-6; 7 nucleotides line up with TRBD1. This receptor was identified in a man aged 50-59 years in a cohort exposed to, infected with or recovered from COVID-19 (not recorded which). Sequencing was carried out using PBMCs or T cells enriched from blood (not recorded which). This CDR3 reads CASSGRQGNNSPLHF. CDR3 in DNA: TGTGCCAGCAGCGGCAGACAGGGAAATAATTCACCCCTCCACTTT.